The TCR beta chain under discussion was sequenced for a study of OX40 agonist ivuxolimab in advanced cancers. Study-wide context: The patients got ivuxolimab, which is an agonistic anti-OX40 (CD134) antibody. Prior checkpoint blockade (anti-PD-1, anti-PD-L1 or anti-CTLA-4) was permitted; around 37% had it. Three individuals attained partial responses, comprising one hepatocellular carcinoma case and two cutaneous melanoma cases.

Germline V lookup: CDR1 MGHRA, CDR2 YSYEKL. Trimming took 3 bases from V and 4 from J, leaving 15 bases between them. This CDR3 is 15 amino acids long. Prior autoimmune disease or systemic immunosuppression barred patients. Only in-frame clones appear in the TCRdb table, and some are missing; sequencing was by immunoSEQ multiplex PCR. The repertoire holds around 35,000 clones, with roughly 80% as singletons. The chain employs TRBV4-1 and TRBJ1-1; D is possibly TRBD1 (6 bases). The clonotype comes from an adult with an advanced solid tumor such as melanoma, head and neck, liver or kidney cancer. Here the sequenced sample was CD4+ or CD8+ T cells sorted from blood, taken in a trial of the OX40 agonist ivuxolimab. This CDR3 is CASSHLGGGGTEAFF. The CDR3 nucleotides are TGCGCCAGCAGCCACCTGGGGGGCGGGGGCACTGAAGCTTTCTTT.